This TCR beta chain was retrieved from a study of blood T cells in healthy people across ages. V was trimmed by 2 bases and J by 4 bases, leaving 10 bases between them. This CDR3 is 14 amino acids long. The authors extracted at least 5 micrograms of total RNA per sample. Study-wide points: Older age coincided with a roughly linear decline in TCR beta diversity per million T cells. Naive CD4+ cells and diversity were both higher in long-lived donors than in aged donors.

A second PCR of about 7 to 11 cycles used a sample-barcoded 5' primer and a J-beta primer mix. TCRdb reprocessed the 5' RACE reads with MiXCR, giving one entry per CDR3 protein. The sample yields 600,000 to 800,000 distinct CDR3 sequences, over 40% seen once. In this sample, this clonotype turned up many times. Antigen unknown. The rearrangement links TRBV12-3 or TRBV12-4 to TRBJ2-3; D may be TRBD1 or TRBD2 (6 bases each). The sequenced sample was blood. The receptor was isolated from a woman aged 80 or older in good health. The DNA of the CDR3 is TGTGCCAGCAGTTTAAGGGGGGCCGCAGATACGCAGTATTTT. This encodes CASSLRGAADTQYF.